This T cell receptor (beta chain) originates from a study of PD-1 blockade in classical Hodgkin lymphoma. Whole-study findings and limits: Compared with baseline, CD4+ but not CD8+ TCR diversity had risen significantly by C4D1. Relative to healthy donors, newly diagnosed patients reportedly had lower baseline TCR diversity, which was reported as lower still in relapsed/refractory patients.

Comment on this clone: Its target is not known.

The CDR3 has 15 residues. V lost 4 bases to trimming and J lost 7 bases; unmatched junction nucleotides: 9. Germline V lookup: CDR1 PRHDT, CDR2 FYEKMQ (reference sequence). All patients relapsed after autologous stem cell transplantation, and brentuximab vedotin exposure varied. Best overall response was complete response, partial response or progressive disease in these relapsed/refractory classical Hodgkin lymphoma patients. Clones were sequenced by immunoSEQ multiplex PCR, and TCRdb holds only the in-frame ones, with some missing. The profile shows 90,000 to 100,000 clones, 89% of them singletons.

Source: peripheral blood mononuclear cells (PBMCs), taken before the second cycle of nivolumab. The sequence was collected from a human donor with classical Hodgkin lymphoma. This chain uses TRBV13 with TRBJ2-3; 9 nucleotides agree with TRBD1. The CDR3 sequence: CASSSPGQGLNTQYF. CDR3 sequence (DNA): TGTGCCAGCAGCTCCCCGGGACAGGGATTGAATACGCAGTATTTT.